The 17 T cell receptor beta chains listed next were all sequenced from one sample in a study of graft-versus-host responses after intestinal transplantation. These receptors have no known antigen. The method was immunoSEQ multiplex PCR; TCRdb's version includes in-frame clones alone and lacks a portion of them. The sample lists about 88,000 clones; under 95% were seen once. The sequences come from unstimulated CD4+ T cells sorted from spleen or lymph node cells, collected before transplant. The receptors here all came from a human donor who was the organ donor for an intestinal transplant.

The chain links TRBV5-1 to TRBJ2-6; 7 bases are a match to TRBD1. This CDR3 is built from 17 residues. V dropped 0 bases and J dropped 2; count of bases not matched to a gene: 5. Looked up from germline, CDR1 is SGHRS and CDR2 is YFSETQ. The CDR3 region is CASSLGDRAPGANVLTF. The CDR3 DNA reads as TGCGCCAGCAGCTTGGGTGACAGGGCCCCTGGGGCCAACGTCCTGACTTTC.

The rearrangement uses TRBV5-1 and TRBJ2-1; D is unclear. The CDR3 is made up of 15 amino acids. Trimming left V 4 bases short and J 0 bases short, with 11 bases between. The germline V gene has CDR1 SGHRS and CDR2 YFSETQ. CDR3 in DNA: TGCGCCAGCAGCCTGACTGTCCTCTCCTACAATGAGCAGTTCTTC. As protein: CASSLTVLSYNEQFF.

The V gene is TRBV13, the J gene TRBJ2-3; 8 bases match TRBD2. From germline, CDR1 is PRHDT and CDR2 FYEKMQ (reference sequence). V lost 0 bases and J lost 10; bases outside the gene matches: 18. The CDR3 is 18 residues long. The CDR3: CASSLGGLVAGPVSPQYF. CDR3 sequence (DNA): TGTGCCAGCAGCTTAGGCGGCTTGGTAGCGGGGCCCGTCTCCCCGCAGTATTTT.

The V and J genes are TRBV7-9 and TRBJ2-7; D gene uncertain. This CDR3 region has 12 residues. Between the trimmed V and J ends, which lost 7 bases and 2 bases, there was a span of 9 bases. The germline V gene encodes CDR1 SEHNR and CDR2 FQNEAQ (reference sequence). The CDR3 protein is CASNKDTYEQYF. DNA of the CDR3: TGTGCCAGCAACAAAGACACCTACGAGCAGTACTTC.

The chain combines TRBV6-5 with TRBJ1-5; TRBD1 might be the D (6 bases). Germline CDR1 and CDR2: MNHEY and SVGAGI. CDR3 length: 15 amino acids. V lost 7 bases and J lost 11, with 24 bases in between. CDR3 DNA: TGTGCCAGCACCGATATAACAGGGCGCCGTGGGGCCCAGCATTTT. Protein sequence: CASTDITGRRGAQHF.

This clone was counted a few times. V usage is TRBV7-3 and J usage is TRBJ2-1; the D gene is possibly TRBD2 (7 bases). The CDR3 totals 16 residues. The ends were cut back, 7 bases at V and 6 bases at J, with 22 bases in the middle. Germline-derived CDR1 and CDR2 are SGHTA and FQGTGA. Written as DNA, the CDR3 is TGTGCCAGCACCTATACGGGGGGCGCGTCGTCCAATGAGCAGTTCTTC. Its translation is CASTYTGGASSNEQFF.

The chain uses TRBV6-6 and TRBJ2-3; possibly TRBD1 for D (5 bases). CDR3 length: 13 amino acids. CDR1 is MNHNY and CDR2 is SVGAGI in the germline V gene (reference sequence). With 5 bases removed from V and 14 bases from J, the gap between germline ends came to 20 bases. The CDR3 DNA reads TGTGCCAGCAGTATTATAGGGGCGGCCCCGCTGTATTTT. This translates into CASSIIGAAPLYF.

This CDR3 is CASSQAGTTKNIQYF. The CDR3, as DNA: TGCGCCAGCAGCCAAGCCGGGACAACCAAAAACATTCAGTACTTC. The chain recombines TRBV4-1 with TRBJ2-4; D may be TRBD1 (6 bases). With 1 base removed from V and 2 bases from J, the gap between germline ends came to 9 bases. This CDR3 region has 15 residues. CDR1 is MGHRA, CDR2 YSYEKL, per germline.

The rearrangement uses TRBV7-3 and TRBJ2-2; 8 nucleotides agree with TRBD2. The CDR3 contains 17 residues. Germline CDR1 reads SGHTA; CDR2 reads FQGTGA. After removal of 3 bases from V and 6 bases from J, the junction contained 12 bases not matched to a gene. The CDR3 coding sequence is TGTGCCAGCAGCTTGACCCAATTTAGCGGGGCGTCCGGGGAGCTGTTTTTT. It translates to CASSLTQFSGASGELFF.

This chain joins TRBV4-1 and TRBJ1-2; 8 bases agree with TRBD1. This CDR3 region has 15 residues. Trimming at V came to 3 bases and at J to 2 bases, leaving 5 bases not matched to a gene. Germline assignment: CDR1 MGHRA and CDR2 YSYEKL. The CDR3 nucleotides are TGCGCCAGCAGCCAGACAGGGGCGCTAAACTATGGCTACACCTTC. This codes for CASSQTGALNYGYTF.

The chain employs TRBV19 and TRBJ1-1; D unresolved. The germline V and J ends were trimmed by 8 bases and 1 base, with 11 bases remaining between them. The CDR3 is made up of 13 amino acids. The germline V gene encodes CDR1 LNHDA and CDR2 SQIVND (reference sequence). The DNA of the CDR3 is TGTGCCAGTTACGGGTACGAGAACACTGAAGCTTTCTTT. Translation gives CASYGYENTEAFF.

The sample holds one count of this clone. J is TRBJ2-7 and V is TRBV11-2, with TRBD1 as a possible D gene (6 bases). V lost 3 bases and J lost 0, with 15 bases in between. This CDR3 has 16 residues. Germline CDR1 is SGHAT and CDR2 is FQNNGV. DNA for the CDR3: TGTGCCAGCAGCTTTAGAACAGGGACGATCTCCTACGAGCAGTACTTC. Residues: CASSFRTGTISYEQYF.

This clone appeared once. The V call is TRBV6-5, the J call TRBJ2-1; maybe TRBD1 (6 bases). V dropped 5 bases and J dropped 8 bases, with 19 bases sitting between them. The CDR3 is made up of 15 amino acids. The V gene's germline CDR1 is MNHEY and CDR2 SVGAGI. CDR3 in DNA: TGTGCCAGCAGTAACCACAGGGTAGGACGTCATGAGCAGTTCTTC. The encoded protein is CASSNHRVGRHEQFF.

J is TRBJ1-2 and V is TRBV18; 10 bases match TRBD1. The CDR3 has 13 residues. Trimming took 3 bases from V and 5 from J; bases not matched to a gene: 0. Germline loops: CDR1 KGHSH, CDR2 LQKENI. In nucleotides, the CDR3 is TGTGCCAGCTCACCGGGACAGGGGTATGGCTACACCTTC. It yields the protein CASSPGQGYGYTF.

The chain is built from TRBV18 and TRBJ2-1; 10 positions match TRBD1. The length of the CDR3 is 16 residues. Germline V CDR1 and CDR2: KGHSH, LQKENI. With 3 bases clipped from V and 2 bases from J, the junction kept 4 bases outside the gene matches. This CDR3 is CASSPQDRGPYNEQFF. For the CDR3, the DNA is TGTGCCAGCTCACCCCAAGACAGGGGGCCCTACAATGAGCAGTTCTTC.

The CDR3 protein is CASSRPGTASLSGANVLTF. The CDR3 nucleotides are TGTGCCAGCAGTAGGCCCGGGACAGCTTCCTTGTCTGGGGCCAACGTCCTGACTTTC. The V call is TRBV28, the J call TRBJ2-6, with 7 bases lining up with TRBD1. CDR1 MDHEN and CDR2 SYDVKM come from the germline V gene. The length of the CDR3 is 19 residues. With V trimmed by 5 bases and J by 1 base, 14 bases remained unmatched.

V usage is TRBV28 and J usage is TRBJ1-1; D not resolved. The germline V gene encodes CDR1 MDHEN and CDR2 SYDVKM. Trimming cost V 2 bases and J 8 bases, with 18 bases left between them. This CDR3 comprises 15 residues. For the CDR3, the DNA is TGTGCCAGCAGTTTAGGGCGAGACAAGTCCAGAGAAGCTTTCTTT. It translates to CASSLGRDKSREAFF.